Below are 30 T cell receptor beta chains sequenced from a single sample in a study of blood T cell repertoires in COVID-19. Generated by immunoSEQ multiplex PCR, the TCRdb table keeps only in-frame clones and is missing some. The sample shows 490,000 or so clones, about nine tenths of them seen only once. The sequenced sample was PBMCs or T cells enriched from blood (not recorded which). The receptor set was obtained from a woman in her sixties who had recovered from COVID-19.

The chain recombines TRBV4-1 with TRBJ1-4; D remains ambiguous. Germline loops: CDR1 MGHRA, CDR2 YSYEKL. The ends were cut back, 4 bases at V and 7 bases at J, with 4 bases in the middle. The CDR3 extends over 11 amino acids. The CDR3, as DNA: TGCGCCAGCAGCCGCAGTGAAAAACTGTTTTTT. It yields the protein CASSRSEKLFF.

The chain couples TRBV4-2 to TRBJ2-4; the match to TRBD1 covers 9 bases. Unmatched junction bases numbered 0, after V lost 0 bases and J lost 3 bases. In germline, CDR1 is LGHNA, CDR2 YNFKEQ. The CDR3 has 15 amino acids. This chain's CDR3 is CASSQEGQGKNIQYF. The CDR3 DNA reads TGTGCCAGCAGCCAAGAGGGACAGGGCAAAAACATTCAGTACTTC.

This sequence joins TRBV11-2 and TRBJ1-4; D perhaps matches TRBD1 (5 bases). V lost 5 bases and J 6 bases, leaving 7 bases between the germline ends. The CDR3 extends over 12 amino acids. Germline V CDR1 and CDR2: SGHAT, FQNNGV. CDR3 amino acids: CASSLQDEKLFF. The CDR3 DNA reads as TGTGCCAGCAGCCTACAGGATGAAAAACTGTTTTTT.

The genes are TRBV3-1 (or the pseudogene TRBV3-2) and TRBJ2-7, with D tentatively TRBD1 (6 bases). The CDR3 is 13 amino acids. Between the trimmed V and J ends, which lost 3 bases and 5 bases, there was a span of 11 bases. From germline, CDR1 is LGHDT and CDR2 YNNKEL (reference sequence). The CDR3 is CASSQGARDEQYF. CDR3 bases: TGTGCCAGCAGCCAGGGGGCGAGAGACGAGCAGTACTTC.

This rearrangement joins TRBV19 to TRBJ2-4, with D tentatively TRBD2 (5 bases). The CDR3 spans 15 residues. Trimming removed 5 bases from V and 9 bases from J, with 20 bases in between. Germline V gene data show CDR1 as LNHDA and CDR2 as SQIVND (reference sequence). The chain's CDR3 is CASSQKGWEYSIQYF. CDR3 coding DNA: TGTGCCAGTAGTCAGAAAGGGTGGGAGTATAGCATTCAGTACTTC.

The rearrangement links TRBV6-1 to TRBJ2-7, with D hard to call. The V gene's germline CDR1 is MNHNS and CDR2 SASEGT. Trimming shortened V by 3 bases and J by 4 bases, and 7 bases separated the two germline ends. The CDR3 spans 12 residues. CDR3 amino acids: CASSDSRYEQYV. As DNA, the CDR3 is TGTGCCAGCAGTGATTCGCGGTACGAGCAGTACGTC.

V is TRBV6-4 and J is TRBJ2-3; no firm D call. This CDR3 spans 14 amino acids. Trimming removed 0 bases at V and 2 bases at J, with 6 bases between. Germline CDR1 is MRHNA and CDR2 is SNTAGT. The CDR3 here is CASSDSHSTDTQYF. Here the CDR3 DNA reads TGTGCCAGCAGTGACTCGCACTCCACAGATACGCAGTATTTT.

The J gene is TRBJ2-3, the V gene TRBV4-1; D is possibly TRBD2 (6 bases). CDR1 MGHRA and CDR2 YSYEKL come from the germline V gene. CDR3 size: 15 residues. V gave up 2 bases and J gave up 1 base, with 10 bases separating them. Here the CDR3 reads CASSQSGLGTDTQYF. The CDR3 bases are TGCGCCAGCAGCCAATCGGGACTTGGCACAGATACGCAGTATTTT.

The chain uses TRBV19 and TRBJ1-4; no definite D call. The CDR3 is 15 amino acids. Trimming removed 4 bases at V and 7 bases at J, with 16 bases between. Germline loops: CDR1 LNHDA, CDR2 SQIVND (reference sequence). CDR3 protein: CASSTRTAGLEKLFF. CDR3 DNA: TGTGCCAGTAGTACTCGGACGGCCGGACTTGAAAAACTGTTTTTT.

The genes are TRBV7-8 and TRBJ2-7; the D gene is possibly TRBD1 (5 bases). Trimming stripped 5 bases from V and 2 bases from J, with 16 bases between. The CDR3 extends over 15 amino acids. Germline CDR1 and CDR2: SGHVS and FQNEAQ. CDR3 sequence (DNA): TGTGCCAGCAGCGATTACAGGATCAGCCCCTACGAGCAGTACTTC. Residues: CASSDYRISPYEQYF.

The rearrangement joins TRBV5-6 to TRBJ1-5, with TRBD1 matching over 8 bases. J lost 1 base, V lost 4 bases, and 4 bases had no gene match. CDR1 and CDR2 (germline): SGHDT, YYEEEE. The CDR3 is 15 residues long. CDR3 nucleotides: TGTGCCAGCAGCCGCAGGGGGCTGAGCAATCAGCCCCAGCATTTT. Residues: CASSRRGLSNQPQHF.

CDR3 sequence: CASSLTGARVNEQFF. CDR3 sequence (DNA): TGTGCCAGCAGCTTAACAGGGGCGAGGGTTAATGAGCAGTTCTTC. The chain recombines TRBV11-2 with TRBJ2-1; 7 bases agree with TRBD1. The CDR3 is made up of 15 amino acids. CDR1 and CDR2 from the germline V gene are SGHAT and FQNNGV. The ends lost 2 bases at V and 7 bases at J; junction bases unmatched: 8.

The chain has TRBV4-2 and TRBJ1-5, with TRBD1 matching 8 bases. This CDR3 is built from 16 residues. Germline V gene data show CDR1 as LGHNA and CDR2 as YNFKEQ. Trimming at V came to 4 bases and at J to 6 bases, leaving 11 bases not matched to a gene. As DNA, the CDR3 is TGTGCCAGCAGCCTAGAAGGACAGGGTCTAAGTCAGCCCCAGCATTTT. Translation gives CASSLEGQGLSQPQHF.

The chain recombines TRBV14 with TRBJ2-7, with 9 bases that match TRBD2. Germline values: CDR1 SGHDN, CDR2 FVKESK. Losses at the gene ends were 0 bases for V and 3 bases for J; bases not matched to a gene: 6. CDR3 size: 16 residues. CDR3 nucleotide sequence: TGTGCCAGCAGCCAAGACACAGCGGGGGGCCTCTACGAGCAGTACTTC. It codes for CASSQDTAGGLYEQYF.

The gene calls are TRBV11-2 and TRBJ2-1; unclear D gene. The CDR3 is 15 residues long. V lost 0 bases, J lost 0 bases, and 6 bases lay in between. CDR1 is SGHAT, CDR2 FQNNGV, per germline. Here the CDR3 reads CASSLEPSSYNEQFF. The CDR3 DNA is TGTGCCAGCAGCTTAGAACCGAGCTCCTACAATGAGCAGTTCTTC.

The chain has TRBV6-5 and TRBJ1-5; D is possibly TRBD1 (6 bases). Trimming took off 4 bases at V and 9 bases at J, with 13 bases between the two ends. This CDR3 comprises 13 residues. Germline V gene data show CDR1 as MNHEY and CDR2 as SVGAGI. CDR3 sequence: CASSSDKDRPQHF. The CDR3 bases are TGTGCCAGCAGTTCGGACAAGGACAGGCCCCAGCATTTT.

The rearrangement joins TRBV5-6 to TRBJ1-1; 9 bases are shared with TRBD1. Germline trimming cut 2 bases from V and 5 bases from J; bases unmatched to any gene: 4. The CDR3 consists of 14 residues. Germline V gives CDR1 SGHDT, CDR2 YYEEEE. This CDR3 reads CASSLRDRVTEAFF. In DNA, the CDR3 is TGTGCCAGCAGCTTACGGGACAGGGTGACTGAAGCTTTCTTT.

This clone has only a few counts. This chain joins TRBV27 and TRBJ1-2; 9 bases map to TRBD1. From germline, CDR1 is MNHEY and CDR2 SMNVEV (reference sequence). The CDR3 contains 15 residues. V lost 4 bases, J lost 6 bases, and 9 bases stayed unmatched. CDR3 region: CASSSRDRAHNGYTF. In DNA form, the CDR3 reads TGTGCCAGCAGTTCCCGGGACAGGGCTCATAATGGCTACACCTTC.

This clone has more than one count but fewer than ten. The chain employs TRBV5-1 and TRBJ2-3, with 8 bases fitting TRBD1. Per the germline V gene, CDR1 is SGHRS and CDR2 is YFSETQ. The V segment lost 1 base and the J segment 2 bases; nucleotides outside the gene matches: 6. The CDR3 is made up of 16 amino acids. In DNA form, the CDR3 reads TGCGCCAGCAGCTTGACAGGGGGAGAAACCACAGATACGCAGTATTTT. Amino acids: CASSLTGGETTDTQYF. Looking up the rest from reference TRBV5-1 and TRBJ2-3 gives the full variable domain: KAGVTQTPRYLIKTRGQQVTLSCSPISGHRSVSWYQQTPGQGLQFLFEYFSETQRNKGNFPGRFSGRQFSNSRSEMNVSTLELGDSALYLCASSLTGGETTDTQYFGPGTRLTVL.

Comments on this clone: Within the sample, other DNA sequences also encode this same CDR3. The chain recombines TRBV6-5 with TRBJ1-1, with D possibly being TRBD1 (5 bases). Germline loops: CDR1 MNHEY, CDR2 SVGAGI. CDR3 length: 13 residues. V lost 6 bases and J 0 bases, leaving 8 bases between the germline ends. The CDR3 protein is CASRRQLNTEAFF. The CDR3 nucleotides read TGTGCCAGCAGGCGACAGCTGAACACTGAAGCTTTCTTT.

The V and J genes are TRBV4-1 and TRBJ1-3, with a weak D call TRBD1 (5 bases). V shed 4 bases and J shed 8 bases, with 15 bases lying between them. The CDR3 has 14 residues. Germline values: CDR1 MGHRA, CDR2 YSYEKL. CDR3 residues: CASSPGQGSDTIYF. The CDR3 DNA is TGCGCCAGCAGCCCGGGTCAGGGTTCGGACACCATATATTTT.

The chain recombines TRBV24-1 with TRBJ1-1; D may be TRBD1 (6 bases). The CDR3 is 15 residues long. Germline CDR1 reads KGHDR; CDR2 reads SFDVKD. V was pared by 10 bases and J by 2 bases, with 19 bases between. The CDR3 DNA reads as TGTGCCACGAGCGGGGGGCCGGGGAGCAACACTGAAGCTTTCTTT. It codes for CATSGGPGSNTEAFF.

The chain is built from TRBV6-2 or TRBV6-3 and TRBJ1-6; D is unclear. Trimming cost V 1 base and J 10 bases, with 8 bases left between them. Germline CDR1 is MNHEY and CDR2 is SVGEGT. The CDR3 has 13 residues. CDR3 sequence reads: CASSYWSRSPLHF. For the CDR3, the DNA is TGTGCCAGCAGTTACTGGAGTAGGTCACCCCTCCACTTT.

V gene TRBV5-1 combines with J gene TRBJ2-1, with 11 bases that match TRBD2. This CDR3 has 15 residues. Germline CDR1 SGHRS, CDR2 YFSETQ. V was clipped by 2 bases and J by 8 bases; unmatched bases: 6. The CDR3 loop is CASSFLAGGQDEQFF. In nucleotides, the CDR3 is TGCGCCAGCAGCTTCCTAGCGGGGGGTCAGGATGAGCAGTTCTTC.

The V and J genes are TRBV12-2 and TRBJ1-2; the D call in the table, TRBD1, was not verified against the DNA. TRBV12-2 is flagged as a pseudogene. The CDR3 sequence is 15 residues long. The CDR3 reads CASRLHAGTGNGYTF. CDR3 bases: TGTGCAAGTCGCTTACACGCCGGGACAGGGAACGGCTACACCTTC.

V usage is TRBV6-6 and J usage is TRBJ2-7, with 7 bases aligning to TRBD1. Germline values: CDR1 MNHNY, CDR2 SVGAGI (reference sequence). The J segment lost 0 bases and the V segment lost 5 bases, leaving 13 bases of the junction unmatched. This CDR3 has 17 residues. The chain's CDR3 is CASSRSPGTARSYEQYV. DNA for the CDR3: TGTGCCAGCAGTCGTTCCCCCGGGACAGCTCGCTCCTACGAGCAGTACGTC.

This chain joins TRBV3-1 (or the pseudogene TRBV3-2) and TRBJ2-5, with TRBD2 matching 9 bases. The V gene's germline CDR1 is LGHDT and CDR2 YNNKEL (reference sequence). The CDR3 spans 15 residues. Trimming cost V 0 bases and J 9 bases; bases outside gene matches: 8. The CDR3 DNA sequence: TGTGCCAGCAGCCAAGATGGGACTAGCAGTATGGCCCAGTACTTC. This sequence encodes CASSQDGTSSMAQYF.

About this clone: Other DNA sequences in this specimen translate into the identical CDR3. Written as DNA, the CDR3 is TGTGCCAGCAGCTTGGCACAGGGCGGCTACACCTTC. Protein: CASSLAQGGYTF. The rearrangement uses TRBV5-4 and TRBJ1-2; maybe TRBD1 (6 bases). The V gene lost 0 bases and the J gene lost 8 bases, with 8 bases spanning the gap. The CDR3 loop spans 12 amino acids. CDR1 is SGHNT and CDR2 is YYREEE in the germline V gene (reference sequence).

This clone was seen just once. Other nucleotide sequences from this sample produce the same CDR3. The rearrangement uses TRBV24-1 and TRBJ1-2; D gene ambiguous. The CDR3 runs 13 residues. V dropped 3 bases and J dropped 4 bases, with 8 bases sitting between them. Germline values: CDR1 KGHDR, CDR2 SFDVKD. The DNA of the CDR3 is TGTGCCACCAGTGATCGCACTGGCTATGGCTACACCTTC. Its protein product is CATSDRTGYGYTF.

The chain employs TRBV2 and TRBJ1-2; no clear D gene. Germline V lookup: CDR1 SNHLY, CDR2 FYNNEI. CDR3 length equals 14 residues. Trimming stripped 4 bases from V and 7 bases from J, with 16 bases between. CDR3 protein: CASSGRLLSSGYTF. CDR3 in DNA: TGTGCCAGCAGTGGGAGACTTCTATCTAGTGGCTACACCTTC.